This TCR beta chain was identified during a study of T cells in Graves' hyperthyroidism and ophthalmopathy. The overall study: Peripheral blood was obtained at initial diagnosis, preceding any treatment.

Germline lookup yields CDR1 MNHEY and CDR2 SVGEGT. The CDR3 runs 14 residues. V lost 4 bases to trimming and J lost 2 bases, with 11 bases between them. Using RNA transcripts as the source, TCR beta CDR3 regions were amplified. HTBI primers were employed in a first-round RT-PCR of the TCR CDR3. Using its own MiXCR run on the multiplex PCR reads, TCRdb lists one record per CDR3 protein. The data hold approximately 620,000 distinct CDR3 sequences, with 14% observed a single time. This clonotype has at least ten counts. The origin of this receptor is a woman under 40 with Graves' hyperthyroidism that later progressed to Graves' ophthalmopathy. The genes are TRBV6-2 or TRBV6-3 and TRBJ1-1; D ambiguous. The material sequenced was blood. In nucleotides, the CDR3 is TGTGCCAGCAGTTGGGATACAGAAAACACTGAAGCTTTCTTT. Protein: CASSWDTENTEAFF.